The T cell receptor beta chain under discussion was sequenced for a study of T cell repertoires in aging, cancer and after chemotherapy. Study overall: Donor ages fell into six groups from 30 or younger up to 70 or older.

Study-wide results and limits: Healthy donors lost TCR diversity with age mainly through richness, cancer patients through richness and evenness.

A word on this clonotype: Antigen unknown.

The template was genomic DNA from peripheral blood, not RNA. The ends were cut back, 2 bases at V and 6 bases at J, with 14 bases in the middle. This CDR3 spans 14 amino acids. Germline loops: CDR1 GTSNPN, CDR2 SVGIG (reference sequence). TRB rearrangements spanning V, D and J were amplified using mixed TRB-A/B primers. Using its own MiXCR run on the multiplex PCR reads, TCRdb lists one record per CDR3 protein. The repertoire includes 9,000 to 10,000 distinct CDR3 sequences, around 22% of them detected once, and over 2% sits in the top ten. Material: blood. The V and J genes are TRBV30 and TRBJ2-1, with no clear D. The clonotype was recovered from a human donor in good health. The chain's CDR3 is CAWSYRATLNEQFF. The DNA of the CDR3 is TGTGCCTGGAGTTATAGGGCGACCCTCAATGAGCAGTTCTTC.